These T cell receptor beta chains were read from a single sample in a study of patients and donors after allogeneic stem cell transplantation. A single record per CDR3 protein comes from TCRdb applying MiXCR to the RT-PCR reads. The sample has 160,000 or so distinct CDR3 sequences, approximately 24% seen once; the top ten hold about 24%. The source material was blood, either unsorted or a sorted T cell fraction (not recorded which). The receptors originated from a human donor who was either an allogeneic HSCT recipient or a stem cell or donor lymphocyte infusion donor (not recorded which). It is not recorded whose cells these are; they may come from a transplant donor. CDR3s include the opening cysteine and the closing phenylalanine or tryptophan. A D gene is named only where the DNA matches it firmly. Only some rows state a clone size, as once, few, many or a class for expanded clones.

>NA|TRBJ1-2|TRBD1|TRBV5-1
CASSIGQGRDGYTF
TGCGCCAGCAGCATCGGACAGGGGAGGGATGGCTACACCTTC
>few|TRBJ2-3|NA|TRBV29-1
CSGDRADTQYF
TGCAGCGGGGACCGAGCAGATACGCAGTATTTT
>many|TRBJ1-2|NA|TRBV27
CASSQNSYYGYTF
TGTGCCAGCAGCCAAAACAGCTACTATGGCTACACCTTC
>NA|TRBJ2-7|NA|TRBV5-1
CASSLAAGRSYEQYF
TGCGCCAGCAGCTTGGCGGCAGGGAGGTCCTACGAGCAGTACTTC
>NA|TRBJ2-1|NA|TRBV7-9
CASSVSYRDNEQFF
TGTGCCAGCAGCGTATCGTACAGGGACAATGAGCAGTTCTTC
>few|TRBJ2-1|TRBD2|TRBV5-1
CASSPPGLGNEQFF
TGCGCCAGCAGCCCCCCGGGACTAGGCAATGAGCAGTTCTTC
>NA|TRBJ2-7|NA|TRBV10-3
CAIRAGQRSYEQYF
TGTGCCATCAGGGCGGGACAGCGCTCCTACGAGCAGTACTTC
>few|TRBJ1-4|NA|TRBV20-1
CSASANRAFEKLFF
TGCAGTGCTAGTGCGAACAGGGCTTTCGAAAAACTGTTTTTT
>NA|TRBJ2-4|NA|TRBV7-2
CASSLSTGLNIQYF
TGTGCCAGCAGCTTATCTACGGGTTTAAACATTCAGTACTTC
>few|TRBJ1-1|NA|TRBV7-2
CASSLASITEAFF
TGTGCCAGCAGCTTAGCGTCGATTACTGAAGCTTTCTTT
>NA|TRBJ2-5|NA|TRBV6-2/TRBV6-3
CASTLTLSPPGETQYF
TGTGCCAGCACCTTAACCCTCAGTCCTCCGGGAGAGACCCAGTACTTC
>NA|TRBJ1-1|TRBD1|TRBV25-1
CASSDSTGAESEAFF
TGTGCCAGCAGTGACTCGACAGGGGCGGAATCTGAAGCTTTCTTT
>NA|TRBJ1-2|TRBD1|TRBV12-3/TRBV12-4
CASSSVPGQGFTAYGYTF
TGTGCCAGCAGTTCAGTCCCGGGACAGGGATTCACTGCTTATGGCTACACCTTC
>few|TRBJ2-5|NA|TRBV29-1
CSVEDDTASETQYF
TGCAGCGTTGAAGATGATACCGCATCTGAGACCCAGTACTTC